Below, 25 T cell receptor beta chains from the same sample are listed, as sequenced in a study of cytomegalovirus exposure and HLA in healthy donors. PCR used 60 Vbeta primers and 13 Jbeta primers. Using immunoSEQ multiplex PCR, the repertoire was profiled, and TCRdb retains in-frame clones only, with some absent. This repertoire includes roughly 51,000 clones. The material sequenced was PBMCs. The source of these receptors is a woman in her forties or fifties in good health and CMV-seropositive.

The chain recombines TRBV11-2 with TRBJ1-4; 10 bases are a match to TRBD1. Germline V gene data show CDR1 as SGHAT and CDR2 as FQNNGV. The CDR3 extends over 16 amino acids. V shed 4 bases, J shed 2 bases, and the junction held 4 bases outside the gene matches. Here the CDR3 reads CASSWGQGLTNEKLFF. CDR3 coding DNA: TGTGCCAGCAGCTGGGGACAGGGGTTGACTAATGAAAAACTGTTTTTT.

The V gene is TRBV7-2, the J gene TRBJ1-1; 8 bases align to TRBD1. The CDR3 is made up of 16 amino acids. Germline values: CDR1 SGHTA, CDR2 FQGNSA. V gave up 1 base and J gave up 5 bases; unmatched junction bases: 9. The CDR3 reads CASSLDSNRGRTEAFF. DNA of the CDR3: TGTGCCAGCAGCTTAGATTCAAACAGGGGGAGGACTGAAGCTTTCTTT.

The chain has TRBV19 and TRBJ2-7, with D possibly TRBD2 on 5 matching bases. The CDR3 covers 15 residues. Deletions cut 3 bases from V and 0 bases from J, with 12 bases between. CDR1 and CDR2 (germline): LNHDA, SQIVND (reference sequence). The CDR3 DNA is TGTGCCAGTAGTATCGGAGGACCGAGCTCCTACGAGCAGTACTTC. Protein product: CASSIGGPSSYEQYF.

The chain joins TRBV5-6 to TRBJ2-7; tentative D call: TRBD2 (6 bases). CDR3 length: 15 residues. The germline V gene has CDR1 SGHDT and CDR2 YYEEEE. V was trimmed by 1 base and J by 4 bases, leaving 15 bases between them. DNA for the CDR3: TGTGCCAGCAGCTTGTTCGGGAGAGGCGTATACGAGCAGTACTTC. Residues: CASSLFGRGVYEQYF.

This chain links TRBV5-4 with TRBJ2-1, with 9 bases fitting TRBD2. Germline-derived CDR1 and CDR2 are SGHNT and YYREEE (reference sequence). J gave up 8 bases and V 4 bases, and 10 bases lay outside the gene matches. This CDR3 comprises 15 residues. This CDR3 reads CASSLSGSFVYEQFF. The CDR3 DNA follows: TGTGCCAGCAGCCTTAGCGGGAGTTTCGTTTATGAGCAGTTCTTC.

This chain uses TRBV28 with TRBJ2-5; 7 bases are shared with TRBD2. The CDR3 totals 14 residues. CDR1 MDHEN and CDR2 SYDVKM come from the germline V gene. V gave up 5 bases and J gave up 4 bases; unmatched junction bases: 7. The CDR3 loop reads CASSATSRPETQYF. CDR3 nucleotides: TGTGCCAGCAGTGCGACTAGCAGGCCAGAGACCCAGTACTTC.

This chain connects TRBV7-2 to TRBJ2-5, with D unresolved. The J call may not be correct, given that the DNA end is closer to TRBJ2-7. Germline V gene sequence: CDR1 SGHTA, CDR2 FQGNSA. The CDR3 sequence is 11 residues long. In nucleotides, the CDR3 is TGTGCCAGCTCCCCCTCCTACGAGCAGTACTTC. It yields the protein CASSPSYEQYF.

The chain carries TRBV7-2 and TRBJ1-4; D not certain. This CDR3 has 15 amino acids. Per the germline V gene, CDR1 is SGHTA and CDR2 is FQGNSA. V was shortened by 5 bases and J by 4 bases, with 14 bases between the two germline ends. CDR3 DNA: TGTGCCAGCAGCCGGGAGGCAGGACGTAATGAAAAACTGTTTTTT. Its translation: CASSREAGRNEKLFF.

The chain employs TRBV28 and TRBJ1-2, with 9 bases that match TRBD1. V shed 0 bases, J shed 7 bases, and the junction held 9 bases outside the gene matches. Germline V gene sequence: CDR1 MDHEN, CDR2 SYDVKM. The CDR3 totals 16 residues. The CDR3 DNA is TGTGCCAGCAGTTTATGGGAACCGGGACAGGGAGGTGGCTACACCTTC. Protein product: CASSLWEPGQGGGYTF.

Written as DNA, the CDR3 is TGCGCCAGCAGCTTGGTAGGGGATCAGCCCCAGCATTTT. This translates into CASSLVGDQPQHF. The gene calls are TRBV5-1 and TRBJ1-5; tentatively, D is TRBD1 (5 bases). Germline loops: CDR1 SGHRS, CDR2 YFSETQ. The CDR3 has 13 amino acids. V was pared by 0 bases and J by 5 bases, with 6 bases between. The whole variable domain, remainder taken from reference TRBV5-1 and TRBJ1-5, is KAGVTQTPRYLIKTRGQQVTLSCSPISGHRSVSWYQQTPGQGLQFLFEYFSETQRNKGNFPGRFSGRQFSNSRSEMNVSTLELGDSALYLCASSLVGDQPQHFGDGTRLSIL.

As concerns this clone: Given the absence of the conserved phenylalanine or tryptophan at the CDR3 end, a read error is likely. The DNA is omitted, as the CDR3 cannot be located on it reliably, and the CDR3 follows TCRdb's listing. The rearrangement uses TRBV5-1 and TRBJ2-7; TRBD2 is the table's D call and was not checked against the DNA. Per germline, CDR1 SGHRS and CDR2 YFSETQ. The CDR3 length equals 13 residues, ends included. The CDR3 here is CASSLSIGYRLEL.

The CDR3 region has the DNA TGTGCCAGCAGTGAAAACAGGGCGTCCAAGTCCACCTTC. Its protein is CASSENRASKSTF. V usage is TRBV2 and J usage is TRBJ1-2, with D possibly being TRBD1 (6 bases). V dropped 2 bases and J dropped 13 bases, with 17 bases sitting between them. This CDR3 is built from 13 residues. Per the germline V gene, CDR1 is SNHLY and CDR2 is FYNNEI.

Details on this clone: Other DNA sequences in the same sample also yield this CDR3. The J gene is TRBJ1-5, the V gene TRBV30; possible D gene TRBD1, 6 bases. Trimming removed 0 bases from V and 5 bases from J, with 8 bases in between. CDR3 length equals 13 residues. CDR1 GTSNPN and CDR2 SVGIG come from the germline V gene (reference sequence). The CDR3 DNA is TGTGCCTGGAGTGTACAGGGTGATCAGCCCCAGCATTTT. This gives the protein CAWSVQGDQPQHF.

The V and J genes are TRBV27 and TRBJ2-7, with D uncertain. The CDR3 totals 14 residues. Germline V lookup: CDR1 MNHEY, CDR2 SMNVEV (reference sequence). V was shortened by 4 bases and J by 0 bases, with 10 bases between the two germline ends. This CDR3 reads CASSSVSVSYEQYF. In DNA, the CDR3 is TGTGCCAGCAGTTCGGTGTCGGTCTCCTACGAGCAGTACTTC.

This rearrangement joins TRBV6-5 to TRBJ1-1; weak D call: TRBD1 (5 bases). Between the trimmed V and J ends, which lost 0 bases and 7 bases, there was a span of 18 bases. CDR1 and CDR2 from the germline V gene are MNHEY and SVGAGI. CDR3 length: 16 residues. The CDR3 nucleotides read TGTGCCAGCAGTTACTCGACCGGGGGGTCAGGAGGTGAAGCTTTCTTT. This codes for CASSYSTGGSGGEAFF.

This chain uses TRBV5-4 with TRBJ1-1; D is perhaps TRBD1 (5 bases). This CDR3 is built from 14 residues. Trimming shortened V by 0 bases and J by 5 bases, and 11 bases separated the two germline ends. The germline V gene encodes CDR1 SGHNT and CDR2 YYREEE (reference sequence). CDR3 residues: CASSLESGRTEAFF. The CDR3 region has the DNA TGTGCCAGCAGCTTGGAATCAGGGCGGACTGAAGCTTTCTTT.

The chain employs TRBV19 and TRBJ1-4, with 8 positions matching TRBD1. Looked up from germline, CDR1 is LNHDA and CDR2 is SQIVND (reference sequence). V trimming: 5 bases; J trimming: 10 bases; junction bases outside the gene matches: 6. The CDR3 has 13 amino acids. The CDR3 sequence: CASSPTGEGKLFF. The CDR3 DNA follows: TGTGCCAGTAGTCCGACAGGGGAGGGAAAACTGTTTTTT.

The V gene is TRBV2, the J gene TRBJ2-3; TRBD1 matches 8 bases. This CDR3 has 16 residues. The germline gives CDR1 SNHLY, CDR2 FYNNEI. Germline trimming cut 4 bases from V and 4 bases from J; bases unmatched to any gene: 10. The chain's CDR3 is CASSGWTGQASDTQYF. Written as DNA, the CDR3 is TGTGCCAGCAGTGGGTGGACAGGGCAAGCCTCAGATACGCAGTATTTT.

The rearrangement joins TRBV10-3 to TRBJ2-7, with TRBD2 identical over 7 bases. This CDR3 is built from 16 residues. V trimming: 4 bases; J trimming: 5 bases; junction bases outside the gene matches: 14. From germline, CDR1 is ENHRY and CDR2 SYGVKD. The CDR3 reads CAISAGGEGKYNEQYF. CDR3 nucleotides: TGTGCCATCAGTGCCGGAGGGGAGGGAAAATATAACGAGCAGTACTTC.

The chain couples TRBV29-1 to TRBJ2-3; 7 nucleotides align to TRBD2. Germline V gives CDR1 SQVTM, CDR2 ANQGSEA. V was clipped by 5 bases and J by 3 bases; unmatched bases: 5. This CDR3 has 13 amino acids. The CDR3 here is CSVTRGGTDTQYF. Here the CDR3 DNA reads TGCAGCGTTACGAGGGGAGGGACAGATACGCAGTATTTT.

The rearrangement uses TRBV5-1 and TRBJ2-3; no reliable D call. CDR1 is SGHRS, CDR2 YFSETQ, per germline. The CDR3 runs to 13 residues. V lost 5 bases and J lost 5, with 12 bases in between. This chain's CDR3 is CASRAPVEDTQYF. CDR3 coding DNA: TGCGCCAGCAGGGCCCCAGTTGAAGATACGCAGTATTTT.

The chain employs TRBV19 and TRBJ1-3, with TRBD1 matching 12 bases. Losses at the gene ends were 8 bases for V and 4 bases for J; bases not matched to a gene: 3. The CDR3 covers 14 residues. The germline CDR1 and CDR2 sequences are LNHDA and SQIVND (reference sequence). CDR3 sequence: CASRDRGLGNTIYF. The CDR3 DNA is TGTGCCAGTCGGGACAGGGGGCTCGGAAACACCATATATTTT.

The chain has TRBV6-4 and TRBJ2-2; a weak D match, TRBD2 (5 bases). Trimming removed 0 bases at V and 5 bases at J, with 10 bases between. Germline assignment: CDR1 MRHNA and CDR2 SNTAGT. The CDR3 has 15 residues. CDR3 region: CASSDSKLVTGELFF. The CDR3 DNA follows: TGTGCCAGCAGTGACTCGAAACTAGTGACCGGGGAGCTGTTTTTT.

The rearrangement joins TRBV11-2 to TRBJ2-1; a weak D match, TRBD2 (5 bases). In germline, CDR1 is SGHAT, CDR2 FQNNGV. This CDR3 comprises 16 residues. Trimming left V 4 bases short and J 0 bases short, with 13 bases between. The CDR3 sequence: CASSSSVAGSYNEQFF. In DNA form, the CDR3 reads TGTGCCAGCAGCTCCTCGGTGGCGGGCTCCTACAATGAGCAGTTCTTC.

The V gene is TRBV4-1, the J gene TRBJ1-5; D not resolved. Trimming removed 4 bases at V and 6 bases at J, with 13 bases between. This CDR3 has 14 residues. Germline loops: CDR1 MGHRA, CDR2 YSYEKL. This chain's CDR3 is CASSPGLVGQPQHF. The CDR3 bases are TGCGCCAGCAGCCCGGGTCTAGTGGGTCAGCCCCAGCATTTT.